Below, 2 T cell receptor beta chains from the same sample are listed, as sequenced in a study of blood T cell repertoires in COVID-19. Profiled with immunoSEQ multiplex PCR; TCRdb holds only in-frame clones, not every one. The sample carries around 180,000 clones, roughly 80% recorded once. The sample consisted of peripheral blood. These receptors were obtained from a young woman with acute or convalescent COVID-19.

The chain couples TRBV3-1 (or the pseudogene TRBV3-2) to TRBJ2-7; TRBD2 might be the D (5 bases). CDR1 LGHDT and CDR2 YNNKEL come from the germline V gene (reference sequence). The CDR3 extends over 16 amino acids. Between the trimmed V and J ends, which lost 1 base and 7 bases, there was a span of 20 bases. The CDR3: CASSQGVRASPKEQYF. Written as DNA, the CDR3 is TGTGCCAGCAGCCAAGGGGTTAGAGCTAGCCCCAAGGAGCAGTACTTC.

The chain carries TRBV29-1 and TRBJ2-1; a possible D gene is TRBD2 (5 bases). This CDR3 spans 13 amino acids. V lost 3 bases to trimming and J lost 6 bases, with 12 bases between them. Germline loops: CDR1 SQVTM, CDR2 ANQGSEA. In DNA form, the CDR3 reads TGCAGCGTTGATCGCAAACTAGGCAATGAGCAGTTCTTC. It codes for CSVDRKLGNEQFF.